This T cell receptor beta chain was documented in a study of cytomegalovirus exposure and HLA in healthy donors. Turning to the study itself: In a previous analysis, some 120 million unique TCR beta sequences were found from 150 million to 200 million T cells.

Donors counted as nominally healthy when sampled, yet unrecorded immune exposures were likely. Overall study findings and caveats: In an earlier analysis, productive rearrangement rates for most beta V segments clustered near 90% or 30%. HLA-A and HLA-B allele assignments for most subjects were reportedly predicted accurately using TCR beta sequences.

Primers: 60 Vbeta forward and 13 Jbeta reverse. TCRdb's table, derived via immunoSEQ multiplex PCR, lists solely in-frame clones and lacks some. In the table there are about 170,000 clones, roughly 78% of which are singletons. Of note for this clone: Antigen unknown.

The sequencing input was PBMCs. The clonotype comes from a middle-aged man in good health and CMV-seropositive.

The CDR3 region has the DNA TGCGCCAGCAGCTTGGACAGGGTCAGCGGCTACACCTTC. This translates into CASSLDRVSGYTF. The chain carries TRBV5-1 and TRBJ1-2; D possibly corresponds to TRBD1 (6 bases). This CDR3 is 13 amino acids long. V dropped 0 bases and J dropped 8 bases, with 11 bases sitting between them. Germline lookup yields CDR1 SGHRS and CDR2 YFSETQ.